The source of this T cell receptor (beta chain) is a study of blood T cell repertoires in COVID-19. On the study more broadly: The United States, Italy and Spain provided the acute and convalescent COVID-19 samples. PBMCs, B-cell-depleted T cells, or T cells provided the cDNA or gDNA that made up the material.

As regards this clone: The same CDR3 also results from other DNA sequences found in this sample.

V lost 3 bases and J lost 2; bases outside the gene matches: 2. This CDR3 region has 13 residues. The germline CDR1 and CDR2 sequences are GTSNPN and SVGIG (reference sequence). A Seattle source enrolled patients during active infection and followed them longitudinally. Authors' analysis steps: For nucleated cells, counts were estimated from reference gene primer amplification. Sequencing was performed with immunoSEQ multiplex PCR; in TCRdb, only in-frame clones are kept and a portion is missing. The DNA was the basis for D and trimming; V, J and clone size are from that table. The repertoire holds 300,000 to 400,000 clones, with roughly 86% as singletons.

The sequenced sample was peripheral blood. The sequence came from a woman between 65 and 79 years old with COVID-19, enrolled during active disease. The chain carries TRBV30 and TRBJ2-5, with TRBD1 matching 8 bases. This CDR3 is CAWSRDRQETQYF. Here the CDR3 DNA reads TGTGCCTGGAGCAGGGACAGGCAAGAGACCCAGTACTTC.